Below, 19 T cell receptor beta chains from the same sample are listed, as sequenced in a study of immune characterization of retroperitoneal liposarcoma. Each CDR3 protein is one row after TCRdb ran MiXCR on the PCR reads. This sample has 820 or so distinct CDR3 sequences, with under 35% found just once. Specimen: tumor tissue. These receptors came from a male donor with retroperitoneal liposarcoma.

The chain carries TRBV7-2 and TRBJ2-1, with D possibly matching TRBD2 (6 bases). The V end lost 3 bases, the J end lost 8 bases, and 14 bases lay between the germline ends. The CDR3 spans 14 residues. The germline V gene has CDR1 SGHTA and CDR2 FQGNSA. The CDR3 nucleotides are TGTGCCAGCAGCTTTGGAACGGGAGTCTATGAGCAGTTCTTC. Its translation is CASSFGTGVYEQFF.

V usage is TRBV6-1 and J usage is TRBJ1-1; TRBD1 might be the D (5 bases). This CDR3 is 15 amino acids long. V dropped 7 bases and J dropped 8 bases, with 23 bases sitting between them. Germline CDR1 is MNHNS and CDR2 is SASEGT. The CDR3 DNA sequence: TGTGCCAGCACCTCGAGGGGCATGCCGGGGGAGGAAGCTTTCTTT. Protein sequence: CASTSRGMPGEEAFF.

By sample fraction, this clonotype is large. The rearrangement links TRBV6-1 to TRBJ2-3, with 12 positions matching TRBD2. The CDR3 is 15 residues long. J gave up 6 bases and V 8 bases, and 9 bases lay outside the gene matches. Germline V gene data show CDR1 as MNHNS and CDR2 as SASEGT. CDR3 bases: TGTGCCAGCGGGGAGGGACTAGCGGGCCCCGATACGCAGTATTTT. Residues: CASGEGLAGPDTQYF.

This clonotype was found once. V is TRBV6-5 and J is TRBJ1-4; D is unresolved. Germline CDR1 MNHEY, CDR2 SVGAGI. The V end lost 6 bases, the J end lost 7 bases, and 18 bases lay between the germline ends. This CDR3 contains 15 residues. This CDR3 reads CASSLEGFGSEKLFF. Here the CDR3 DNA reads TGTGCCAGCAGCCTAGAGGGTTTCGGGAGTGAAAAACTGTTTTTT.

V gene TRBV5-1 combines with J gene TRBJ1-1, with D possibly matching TRBD1 (6 bases). Germline V lookup: CDR1 SGHRS, CDR2 YFSETQ. The CDR3 has 14 residues. Trimming shortened V by 3 bases and J by 1 base, and 10 bases separated the two germline ends. The DNA for the CDR3 is TGCGCCAGCAGCTCTGGACAGCAGAACACTGAAGCTTTCTTT. Translated: CASSSGQQNTEAFF.

This CDR3 is CASTSGTGLNTEAFF. CDR3 DNA sequence: TGTGCCAGCACCTCCGGGACAGGGTTGAACACTGAAGCTTTCTTT. The chain is built from TRBV6-1 and TRBJ1-1; 9 nucleotides line up with TRBD1. This CDR3 region has 15 residues. The V gene's germline CDR1 is MNHNS and CDR2 SASEGT. V lost 7 bases, J lost 0 bases, and 6 bases stayed unmatched.

By sample fraction, this clonotype is large (0.1 to 1%). The chain links TRBV6-1 to TRBJ2-1; D gene ambiguous. With 4 bases removed from V and 13 bases from J, the gap between germline ends came to 14 bases. CDR1 MNHNS and CDR2 SASEGT come from the germline V gene. The CDR3 has 12 amino acids. The CDR3 DNA is TGTGCCAGCAGTGCCTCAGCCAAGACCCAGTTCTTC. This codes for CASSASAKTQFF.

This clonotype appeared a few times. This rearrangement joins TRBV11-3 to TRBJ2-3; 11 nucleotides match TRBD2. The CDR3 runs to 14 residues. The V and J ends lost 8 bases and 3 bases, in that order; junction bases with no gene match: 4. The germline CDR1 and CDR2 sequences are SGHNT and YENEEA. The CDR3 sequence: CASPTSGSTDTQYF. The CDR3 DNA is TGTGCCAGCCCCACTAGCGGGAGTACAGATACGCAGTATTTT.

In its sample, this clonotype ranks as large. The chain has TRBV6-1 and TRBJ2-5; either TRBD1 or TRBD2 may supply D (5 bases each). V lost 5 bases and J lost 0, with 10 bases in between. The CDR3 contains 14 residues. The germline CDR1 and CDR2 sequences are MNHNS and SASEGT. CDR3 sequence: CASSRDPDQETQYF. CDR3 sequence (DNA): TGTGCCAGCAGTCGGGACCCTGACCAAGAGACCCAGTACTTC.

This clonotype was observed once. This rearrangement joins TRBV11-2 to TRBJ2-5, with 7 bases identical to TRBD1. The J call may be in error: the DNA end matches TRBJ2-1 better. The CDR3 extends over 14 amino acids. In germline, CDR1 is SGHAT, CDR2 FQNNGV. The CDR3 nucleotides read TGTGCCAGCAGCTCCGGACAGGTCCAAGAGACCCAGTTCTTC. Translating gives CASSSGQVQETQFF.

This clonotype was observed a few times. The chain has TRBV7-3 and TRBJ1-1; a weak D match, TRBD1 (6 bases). CDR1 SGHTA and CDR2 FQGTGA come from the germline V gene. Trimming left V 10 bases short and J 0 bases short, with 12 bases between. This CDR3 is built from 13 residues. CDR3 loop: CATSRDMNTEAFF. DNA for the CDR3: TGTGCCACCTCCAGGGACATGAACACTGAAGCTTTCTTT.

The chain couples TRBV10-2 to TRBJ2-1, with D possibly being TRBD1 or TRBD2 (5 bases each). In germline, CDR1 is WSHSY, CDR2 SAAADI. Trimming took off 3 bases at V and 9 bases at J, with 15 bases between the two ends. The length of the CDR3 is 14 residues. CDR3 bases: TGCGCCAGCAGTGATTCCGACAGACTATTTGAGCAGTTCTTC. Protein product: CASSDSDRLFEQFF.

The genes are TRBV27 and TRBJ2-1, with D perhaps matching TRBD1 or TRBD2 (6 bases each). Germline CDR1 and CDR2: MNHEY and SMNVEV (reference sequence). Trimming stripped 6 bases from V and 6 bases from J, with 15 bases between. This CDR3 is 14 amino acids long. CDR3 in amino acids: CASSGLEGGNEQFF. DNA for the CDR3: TGTGCCAGCAGCGGACTGGAGGGGGGCAATGAGCAGTTCTTC.

The table lists this clonotype with a few counts. The chain joins TRBV7-3 to TRBJ2-3; D remains ambiguous. Germline V lookup: CDR1 SGHTA, CDR2 FQGTGA. This CDR3 is 12 amino acids long. Trimming took off 8 bases at V and 1 base at J, with 7 bases between the two ends. CDR3 residues: CASARRTDTQYF. The CDR3 DNA sequence: TGTGCCAGCGCTCGGCGCACAGATACGCAGTATTTT.

This clonotype is termed large (0.1 to 1%). CDR3 coding DNA: TGTGCCAGCAGGGACGACAGGGGTTCCCAAGAGACCCAGTACTTC. Translation gives CASRDDRGSQETQYF. V usage is TRBV6-1 and J usage is TRBJ2-5; 8 nucleotides line up with TRBD1. From germline, CDR1 is MNHNS and CDR2 SASEGT. Trimming cost V 6 bases and J 1 base; bases outside gene matches: 7. The CDR3 runs 15 residues.

In its sample, this clonotype ranks as large. Here the CDR3 DNA reads TGTGCCAGCAGCTTCTTCCGGACAGACTCCTACGAGCAGTACTTC. Translated, it gives CASSFFRTDSYEQYF. The chain has TRBV7-2 and TRBJ2-1, with D perhaps matching TRBD1 (6 bases). The DNA end lines up better with TRBJ2-7; the J call may be wrong. The CDR3 is made up of 15 amino acids. Germline V CDR1 and CDR2: SGHTA, FQGNSA.

On this clonotype itself: Since a much larger clone is just one base distant, this may be a read error. The genes are TRBV6-1 and TRBJ2-1, with D possibly TRBD1 on 5 matching bases. This CDR3 is 13 amino acids long. The germline CDR1 and CDR2 sequences are MNHNS and SASEGT. Trimming cost V 1 base and J 7 bases, with 8 bases left between them. The CDR3 sequence: CASSEGQLNEQFF. CDR3 nucleotides: TGTGCCAGCAGTGAAGGACAGTTAAATGAGCAGTTCTTC.

This clonotype was observed a handful of times. The chain is built from TRBV6-5 and TRBJ2-2; 8 nucleotides align to TRBD2. Germline V lookup: CDR1 MNHEY, CDR2 SVGAGI. There are 15 residues in the CDR3. Germline trimming cut 10 bases from V and 1 base from J; bases unmatched to any gene: 8. The CDR3 region is CATRGGPLNTGELFF. The CDR3, as DNA: TGTGCCACCCGGGGGGGACCGCTGAACACCGGGGAGCTGTTTTTT.

V gene TRBV5-1 combines with J gene TRBJ2-5; tentative D call: TRBD1 (6 bases). CDR1 is SGHRS and CDR2 is YFSETQ in the germline V gene. Trimming left V 6 bases short and J 3 bases short, with 12 bases between. The CDR3 is 13 residues long. The CDR3, as DNA: TGCGCCAGCAATCTGGGACACGAAGAGACCCAGTACTTC. Protein sequence: CASNLGHEETQYF.